This is a list of T cell receptor beta chains from one sample in a study of CD8 T cells in ankylosing spondylitis. TCRdb redid the calling of the 5' RACE reads with MiXCR, one entry per CDR3 protein. In the table there are about 800,000 distinct CDR3 sequences, about an eighth of which are singletons. Material: blood, either unsorted or a sorted T cell fraction (not recorded which). These receptors originate from a male donor with ankylosing spondylitis. Each CDR3 is given with its conserved first and last residue. The D gene is left open where the match is weak. The listing skips clone size in some rows; elsewhere it reads once, few, many or a size class.

size: few; V: TRBV7-9; D: -; J: TRBJ1-4; CDR3: CASSHPPGSANEKLFF; DNA: TGTGCCAGCAGCCACCCACCAGGGAGTGCTAATGAAAAACTGTTTTTT
size: many; V: TRBV20-1; D: TRBD2; J: TRBJ2-3; CDR3: CSARWTSGDDTQYF; DNA: TGCAGTGCTAGATGGACTAGCGGAGACGATACGCAGTATTTT
size: many; V: TRBV7-2; D: -; J: TRBJ1-6; CDR3: CASSLRQAAGSPLHF; DNA: TGTGCCAGCAGCCTCCGACAGGCGGCAGGTTCACCCCTCCACTTT
size: few; V: TRBV20-1; D: TRBD1; J: TRBJ2-5; CDR3: CSATEDRYQETQYF; DNA: TGCAGTGCAACCGAGGACAGGTACCAAGAGACCCAGTACTTC
size: -; V: TRBV5-6; D: TRBD1; J: TRBJ2-2; CDR3: CASSLAMGQVTTGELFF; DNA: TGTGCCAGCAGCTTGGCCATGGGACAGGTTACAACCGGGGAGCTGTTTTTT
size: -; V: TRBV6-1; D: TRBD2; J: TRBJ2-2; CDR3: CASRGQIRSGGFITGELFF; DNA: TGTGCCAGCAGGGGCCAAATACGTAGCGGGGGCTTTATCACCGGGGAGCTGTTTTTT
size: -; V: TRBV11-2; D: -; J: TRBJ2-3; CDR3: CASSSKSGSAIRQYF; DNA: TGTGCCAGCAGCTCCAAGAGCGGCAGCGCAATACGACAGTATTTT
size: many; V: TRBV20-1; D: -; J: TRBJ1-2; CDR3: CSAPKMGSSGYTF; DNA: TGCAGTGCTCCTAAGATGGGGAGTAGTGGCTACACCTTC
size: few; V: TRBV4-1; D: TRBD1; J: TRBJ2-7; CDR3: CASSQEVVGQAAYEQYF; DNA: TGCGCCAGCAGCCAAGAAGTGGTCGGACAGGCAGCGTACGAGCAGTACTTC
size: -; V: TRBV9; D: -; J: TRBJ2-5; CDR3: CASSLQGWGETQYF; DNA: TGTGCCAGCAGTCTACAGGGCTGGGGGGAGACCCAGTACTTC
size: few; V: TRBV6-1; D: TRBD1; J: TRBJ2-7; CDR3: CASSMDRGLEQYF; DNA: TGTGCCAGCAGTATGGACAGGGGGCTCGAGCAGTACTTC
size: -; V: TRBV7-9; D: -; J: TRBJ1-2; CDR3: CASSLAGFEGYTF; DNA: TGTGCCAGCAGCTTAGCGGGTTTTGAAGGCTACACCTTC
size: -; V: TRBV3-1; D: TRBD1; J: TRBJ2-7; CDR3: CASSQDIGTGPYEQYF; DNA: TGTGCCAGCAGCCAAGATATCGGGACAGGTCCCTACGAGCAGTACTTC
size: -; V: TRBV18; D: -; J: TRBJ2-7; CDR3: CASSPGSIEQYF; DNA: TGTGCCAGCTCACCAGGATCAATCGAGCAGTACTTC
size: -; V: TRBV10-3; D: TRBD2; J: TRBJ2-7; CDR3: CAISESGLASHEQYF; DNA: TGTGCCATCAGTGAGTCGGGACTAGCAAGCCACGAGCAGTACTTC
size: -; V: TRBV29-1; D: -; J: TRBJ1-1; CDR3: CSVGRGENTEAFF; DNA: TGCAGCGTTGGGAGGGGGGAGAACACTGAAGCTTTCTTT
size: -; V: TRBV5-1; D: TRBD1; J: TRBJ1-2; CDR3: CASSLEQGAGNGYTF; DNA: TGCGCCAGCAGCCTCGAACAGGGGGCGGGTAATGGCTACACCTTC
size: -; V: TRBV20-1; D: -; J: TRBJ2-5; CDR3: CSATEGGPPPRGQYF; DNA: TGCAGTGCCACCGAGGGGGGGCCCCCACCGAGGGGCCAGTACTTC
size: few; V: TRBV7-2; D: TRBD1; J: TRBJ1-6; CDR3: CASSLARQGAVHF; DNA: TGTGCCAGCAGCTTAGCTAGACAGGGGGCAGTCCACTTT
size: few; V: TRBV11-2; D: TRBD2; J: TRBJ2-2; CDR3: CASSRLAGAGELFF; DNA: TGTGCCAGCAGCCGACTAGCGGGGGCTGGGGAGCTGTTTTTT
size: few; V: TRBV7-2; D: -; J: TRBJ2-1; CDR3: CASSFAATNEQFF; DNA: TGTGCCAGCAGCTTCGCAGCCACCAATGAGCAGTTCTTC
size: -; V: TRBV7-2; D: TRBD2; J: TRBJ2-6; CDR3: CASSLLADVSGANVLTF; DNA: TGTGCCAGCAGCTTACTAGCGGACGTTTCTGGGGCCAACGTCCTGACTTTC
size: few; V: TRBV5-1; D: -; J: TRBJ1-2; CDR3: CASSWRMDYGYTF; DNA: TGCGCCAGCAGCTGGAGGATGGACTATGGCTACACCTTC
size: -; V: TRBV5-5; D: -; J: TRBJ1-2; CDR3: CASGVTGNYGYTF; DNA: TGTGCCAGCGGCGTTACAGGGAACTATGGCTACACCTTC
size: many; V: TRBV20-1; D: TRBD1; J: TRBJ1-1; CDR3: CSASRDRGRWEAFF; DNA: TGCAGTGCTAGCCGGGACAGGGGGCGATGGGAAGCTTTCTTT
size: -; V: TRBV4-3; D: TRBD2; J: TRBJ2-7; CDR3: CASSLKAGPPSGGPGEQYF; DNA: TGCGCCAGCAGCCTCAAAGCAGGGCCGCCTAGCGGGGGCCCCGGGGAGCAGTACTTC
size: few; V: TRBV2; D: TRBD1; J: TRBJ1-1; CDR3: CASRRTGKAEAFF; DNA: TGTGCCAGCAGGCGGACAGGGAAGGCTGAAGCTTTCTTT
size: many; V: TRBV12-3/TRBV12-4; D: -; J: TRBJ1-5; CDR3: CASRGQTNQPQHF; DNA: TGTGCCAGCAGGGGACAAACCAATCAGCCCCAGCATTTT
size: few; V: TRBV5-1; D: -; J: TRBJ2-1; CDR3: CASSSTPRGGVREQFF; DNA: TGCGCCAGCAGCTCTACCCCTAGAGGGGGGGTTCGGGAGCAGTTCTTC
size: -; V: TRBV7-9; D: TRBD1; J: TRBJ2-1; CDR3: CASRTTGGLGNEQFF; DNA: TGTGCCAGCAGGACGACAGGGGGTCTGGGCAATGAGCAGTTCTTC
size: few; V: TRBV7-2; D: -; J: TRBJ2-5; CDR3: CASSLQGYGETQYF; DNA: TGTGCCAGCAGCTTACAGGGGTACGGGGAGACCCAGTACTTC
size: few; V: TRBV6-5; D: -; J: TRBJ1-5; CDR3: CASSSKDGVFGESQHF; DNA: TGTGCCAGCAGTTCCAAGGACGGAGTCTTCGGGGAGTCCCAGCATTTT
size: many; V: TRBV4-2; D: TRBD2; J: TRBJ2-7; CDR3: CASSQDMAGGYNEQYF; DNA: TGTGCCAGCAGCCAAGATATGGCGGGAGGGTATAACGAGCAGTACTTC
size: -; V: TRBV6-1; D: -; J: TRBJ2-7; CDR3: CASSPSALSYEQYF; DNA: TGTGCCAGCAGCCCTTCCGCCCTCTCCTACGAGCAGTACTTC
size: -; V: TRBV20-1; D: -; J: TRBJ2-2; CDR3: CSARPKRYNTGELFF; DNA: TGCAGTGCTAGACCCAAGCGGTACAACACCGGGGAGCTGTTTTTT